The clone carrying this TCR beta chain showed up just a few times. The antigen is undetermined. Each CDR3 protein gets one entry after TCRdb re-called the reads with MiXCR. The sample lists over 55,000 distinct CDR3 sequences, nearly 65% occurring once. The CDR3 loop spans 13 amino acids. V lost 4 bases and J 6 bases, leaving 12 bases between the germline ends. Germline-derived CDR1 and CDR2 are SGHDN and FVKESK. This specimen comes from a study of type 1 regulatory T cells. On the study more broadly: This in vitro CD4 product, T-allo10, is enriched for Tr1 cells and alloantigen-specific.

T-allo10 cells from the graft donor were described as anergic, host-alloantigen-specific, and alloantigen-specific suppressors. The source is a human donor in good health. Sequenced input: cultured T cells, either the whole culture or a sorted T cell fraction (not recorded which). The subset: Tr1-enriched cell product generated in vitro against host alloantigens. The chain joins TRBV14 to TRBJ1-1; the D gene is possibly TRBD1 (5 bases). CDR3 loop: CASSPFIRAEAFF. The CDR3 nucleotides are TGTGCCAGCAGCCCCTTTATCAGGGCTGAAGCTTTCTTT.